A selection of T cell receptor beta chains follows, all from one sample in a study of T-cell memory formation after mild COVID-19. Each CDR3 protein gets one entry after TCRdb re-called the 5' RACE reads with MiXCR. The repertoire holds about 340,000 distinct CDR3 sequences, with 10% to 15% as singletons. The sequenced material came from PBMCs or a T cell subset sorted from them (not recorded which). The source of these receptors is a man aged 18 to 29 who had mild COVID-19 (a few samples of this study predate the infection). Cell type and time point are not known. CDR3s include the opening cysteine and the closing phenylalanine or tryptophan. The D gene is left open where the match is weak. Size values are once, few and many counts, or a class for expanded clones, and some rows have none.

j_call | d_call | v_call | clone_size | cdr3_nt | cdr3_aa
TRBJ1-3 | NA | TRBV7-9 | few | TGTGCCAGCTTAGTCGGGACTGGAAACACCATATATTTT | CASLVGTGNTIYF
TRBJ2-3 | NA | TRBV5-1 | many | TGCGCCAGCAGCTTGGGTGGGGCTGGCACAGATACGCAGTATTTT | CASSLGGAGTDTQYF
TRBJ2-7 | NA | TRBV5-6 | many | TGTGCCAGCAGCTTGGGCAGTCCTTACGAGCAGTACTTC | CASSLGSPYEQYF
TRBJ2-1 | NA | TRBV12-3/TRBV12-4 | once | TGTGCCAGCAGCGGGCCCCGCCTGCAGTTCTTC | CASSGPRLQFF
TRBJ1-2 | NA | TRBV12-3/TRBV12-4 | few | TGTGCCAGCGCTCGGGCGGCCTATGGCTACACCTTC | CASARAAYGYTF
TRBJ2-1 | NA | TRBV7-6 | many | TGTGCCAGCAGCTTACTCCCCTCGTCGGTCCCCCATGAGCAGTTCTTC | CASSLLPSSVPHEQFF
TRBJ2-2 | TRBD1 | TRBV5-1 | NA | TGCGCCAGCAGCCCGCGACAGGGGCCGGACGGGGAGCTGTTTTTT | CASSPRQGPDGELFF
TRBJ2-7 | NA | TRBV24-1 | few | TGTGCCACCAGTGATTTCGAAGGGGAAAGAAGCAGGGGGTACTTC | CATSDFEGERSRGYF
TRBJ1-1 | NA | TRBV7-9 | many | TGTGCCAGCAGCCCGACAGGTTGGACTGAAGCTTTCTTT | CASSPTGWTEAFF
TRBJ1-1 | TRBD1 | TRBV7-9 | NA | TGTGCCAGCATCAGACAGGGAGGGAACACTGAAGCTTTCTTT | CASIRQGGNTEAFF
TRBJ2-7 | NA | TRBV5-1 | few | TGCGCCAGCAGCCTGACCGGACCCTTGGGGAGCGAGCAGTACTTC | CASSLTGPLGSEQYF
TRBJ1-1 | NA | TRBV6-2/TRBV6-3 | NA | TGTGCCAGCAAGACAGGGAACACTGAAGCTTTCTTT | CASKTGNTEAFF
TRBJ2-1 | TRBD2 | TRBV20-1 | many | TGCAGTGCTAGACCCCCCGGGGGGATCCATGAGCAGTTCTTC | CSARPPGGIHEQFF
TRBJ1-5 | TRBD1 | TRBV12-3/TRBV12-4 | NA | TGTGCCAGCAGTTCCGGGACAGGGTTTTATCAGCCCCAGCATTTT | CASSSGTGFYQPQHF
TRBJ2-7 | NA | TRBV6-5 | NA | TGTGCCAGCAGTGCCCTGACAGTCTCCTACGAGCAGTACTTC | CASSALTVSYEQYF
TRBJ1-5 | NA | TRBV30 | NA | TGTGCCTGGAGTGCGGGGGGCATAGGCAATCAGCCCCAGCATTTT | CAWSAGGIGNQPQHF
TRBJ1-2 | TRBD1 | TRBV27 | NA | TGTGCCAGCAGTTTATCCCCGGACAGGGCTGGGGGCTACACCTTC | CASSLSPDRAGGYTF
TRBJ2-3 | NA | TRBV5-1 | NA | TGCGCCAGCAGCTCTGGACGGAGCCCGCATACGCAGTATTTT | CASSSGRSPHTQYF
TRBJ1-6 | NA | TRBV5-1 | few | TGCGCCAGCAGCGTGAAGCTAGATTCACCCCTCCACTTT | CASSVKLDSPLHF
TRBJ2-5 | NA | TRBV30 | NA | TGTGCCTGGAACGGCGGCCAAGAGACCCAGTACTTC | CAWNGGQETQYF
TRBJ1-1 | NA | TRBV11-1 | few | TGTGCCAGCAGCTTCGAGACCCTGAACACTGAAGCTTTCTTT | CASSFETLNTEAFF
TRBJ2-2 | TRBD2 | TRBV20-1 | few | TGCAGTGCTAGTGCTAGCGGGGGGCCTGGGGAGCTGTTTTTT | CSASASGGPGELFF
TRBJ2-3 | TRBD2 | TRBV28 | NA | TGTGCCAGCAGAGTTGGCGGGGGGGCCACAGATACGCAGTATTTT | CASRVGGGATDTQYF
TRBJ1-2 | NA | TRBV12-3/TRBV12-4 | NA | TGTGCCAGTGCCTCTACAGGGATATCATCCTATGGCTACACCTTC | CASASTGISSYGYTF
TRBJ1-2 | NA | TRBV12-3/TRBV12-4 | few | TGTGCCAGCAGTACCCAGGGGAAGAACTATGGCTACACCTTC | CASSTQGKNYGYTF
TRBJ1-5 | NA | TRBV20-1 | few | TGCAGTGCTAGAGACGGGACCGGGACTCAGCCCCAGCATTTT | CSARDGTGTQPQHF
TRBJ2-7 | NA | TRBV7-7 | few | TGTGCCAGCAGCTTAGGCTCCCCGAGCTCCTACGAGCAGTACTTC | CASSLGSPSSYEQYF
TRBJ2-5 | NA | TRBV14 | NA | TGTGCCAGCAGCCTCCGATTAGGTAGCGGAAACGAAGAGACCCAGTACTTC | CASSLRLGSGNEETQYF
TRBJ1-5 | NA | TRBV27 | many | TGTGCCAGCAGTTGGAATAGCAATCAGCCCCAGCATTTT | CASSWNSNQPQHF
TRBJ2-1 | NA | TRBV20-1 | few | TGCAGTGCTAGAATCGGCGGGAATGAGCAGTTCTTC | CSARIGGNEQFF
TRBJ2-7 | TRBD1 | TRBV6-5 | few | TGTGCCGCCGGGACAGGACCCTACGAGCAGTACTTC | CAAGTGPYEQYF
TRBJ1-1 | NA | TRBV5-1 | few | TGCGCCAGCAGCTTGGCCTCGGGGGGCGCTGAAGCTTTCTTT | CASSLASGGAEAFF
TRBJ2-6 | NA | TRBV18 | NA | TGTGCCAGCTCACCAGCCCGCCCCGGGGCCAACGTCCTGACTTTC | CASSPARPGANVLTF
TRBJ1-6 | NA | TRBV5-1 | NA | TGCGCCAGCAGCCAGGACAGAGGGGGTTCACCCCTCCACTTT | CASSQDRGGSPLHF
TRBJ2-2 | TRBD2 | TRBV6-5 | NA | TGTGCCAGTGGGACTAGCGGGGGCGCGAACACCGGGGAGCTGTTTTTT | CASGTSGGANTGELFF
TRBJ1-1 | NA | TRBV7-2 | few | TGTGCCAGCAGCTTAAGAGACGGGGCCAACACTGAAGCTTTCTTT | CASSLRDGANTEAFF
TRBJ1-1 | NA | TRBV7-9 | NA | TGTGCCAGCAGCTTAGGATCCGCGGGTACTGAAGCTTTCTTT | CASSLGSAGTEAFF
TRBJ2-7 | TRBD2 | TRBV9 | NA | TGTGCCAGCAGCGTATTCGCGGGGGACTACGAGCAGTACTTC | CASSVFAGDYEQYF
TRBJ2-3 | NA | TRBV12-3/TRBV12-4 | NA | TGTGCCAGCAGTCCCTCCAGGGTGGGCACAGATACGCAGTATTTT | CASSPSRVGTDTQYF
TRBJ2-4 | TRBD1 | TRBV4-1 | few | TGCGCCAGCAGCCTGTCCGTTAGACAGGGGGTTGACGAAAACATTCAGTACTTC | CASSLSVRQGVDENIQYF
TRBJ2-1 | NA | TRBV18 | NA | TGTGCCAGCTCCCACCGGAGCAATGAGCAGTTCTTC | CASSHRSNEQFF
TRBJ2-3 | NA | TRBV7-9 | NA | TGTGCCAGCAGCCCTGAGAGCACAGATACGCAGTATTTT | CASSPESTDTQYF
TRBJ2-7 | NA | TRBV4-1 | many | TGCGCCAGCAGCCAGTGGACCGAAGACTACGAGCAGTACTTC | CASSQWTEDYEQYF
TRBJ1-1 | TRBD1 | TRBV12-3/TRBV12-4 | many | TGTGCCAGCTCGAGGGGGCTCGTGAACACTGAAGCTTTCTTT | CASSRGLVNTEAFF
TRBJ1-6 | TRBD1 | TRBV7-9 | few | TGTGCCAGCAGCTTGGAGGGGGCCTCTTCACCCCTCCACTTT | CASSLEGASSPLHF
TRBJ1-4 | NA | TRBV12-3/TRBV12-4 | NA | TGTGCCAGCAGCCCGGGGACCGAAAAACTGTTTTTT | CASSPGTEKLFF
TRBJ2-2 | NA | TRBV12-3/TRBV12-4 | NA | TGTGCCAGCACACCGCGGGGGCCGAACACCGGGGAGCTGTTTTTT | CASTPRGPNTGELFF
TRBJ2-5 | NA | TRBV7-2 | many | TGTGCCAGCAGCTTAAATGGGGGGCCCAAAGAGACCCAGTACTTC | CASSLNGGPKETQYF
TRBJ1-1 | TRBD1 | TRBV9 | NA | TGTGCCAGCAGCTCCCACAGGGGACTTACTGAAGCTTTCTTT | CASSSHRGLTEAFF
TRBJ2-5 | TRBD2 | TRBV5-6 | NA | TGTGCCAGCAGCCCGTACCGGTACGGGGGGCAAGAGACCCAGTACTTC | CASSPYRYGGQETQYF
TRBJ2-6 | NA | TRBV4-1 | many | TGCGCCAGCAGCCGAGACCGGGGGAGCTCTGGGGCCAACGTCCTGACTTTC | CASSRDRGSSGANVLTF
TRBJ1-5 | NA | TRBV27 | NA | TGTGCCAGCAGCCACTCAGGGAGGACGGGGAAGCCCCAGCATTTT | CASSHSGRTGKPQHF
TRBJ2-2 | NA | TRBV13 | many | TGTGCCAGCAGCTGGCGAGGGGCGGGCACCGGGGAGCTGTTTTTT | CASSWRGAGTGELFF
TRBJ1-5 | TRBD1 | TRBV28 | NA | TGTGCCACCCTGACGTTTGACAGGGGGGTCAATCAGCCCCAGCATTTT | CATLTFDRGVNQPQHF
TRBJ2-6 | TRBD1 | TRBV20-1 | NA | TGCAGTGCTAAGGGACAGGGTCCATCTGGGGCCAACGTCCTGACTTTC | CSAKGQGPSGANVLTF
TRBJ2-3 | NA | TRBV11-2 | NA | TGTGCCAGCAGCTTAGATCGGCCTAGCTGGGATACGCAGTATTTT | CASSLDRPSWDTQYF
TRBJ2-2 | NA | TRBV4-1 | NA | TGCGCCAGCAGCCAAGCGGGAATAAGGGGCGGGGAGCTGTTTTTT | CASSQAGIRGGELFF
TRBJ2-5 | NA | TRBV12-3/TRBV12-4 | few | TGTGCCAGCAGGGGACGGGCGGTTACGGAGACCCAGTACTTC | CASRGRAVTETQYF
TRBJ2-5 | NA | TRBV6-2/TRBV6-3 | few | TGTGCCAGCAGTCCCGACTGGGTGGAGACCCAGTACTTC | CASSPDWVETQYF